Each of the 13 T cell receptor beta chains below was sequenced from the same sample in a study of blood T cell repertoires in COVID-19 (dated by TCRdb to the early 2020s). The library was generated by the immunoSEQ multiplex PCR assay. TCRdb stores this immuneACCESS table with in-frame sequences only. Part of the clones is absent; in the studies checked, under half of the shortfall reflects unresolved V genes, and no reason is known for the rest. The sample table lists about 220,000 clones, around 75% of them with a count of one. Of the sample, approximately 5.3% falls within the top ten clones. Source material: peripheral blood. Receptors were obtained from a human donor in a cohort sampled during active COVID-19.

The V gene is TRBV24-1, the J gene TRBJ2-3; TRBD1 agrees at 9 bases. CDR3 length equals 15 residues. Per germline, CDR1 KGHDR and CDR2 SFDVKD. The V and J ends lost 5 bases and 1 base, in that order; junction bases with no gene match: 3. The CDR3 bases are TGTGCCACCAGTGGCCGGGACAGGGGCACAGATACGCAGTATTTT. This codes for CATSGRDRGTDTQYF.

This clone was recorded a few times. The V call is TRBV5-1, the J call TRBJ1-1; D perhaps matches TRBD1 (6 bases). The CDR3 is 14 residues long. In germline, CDR1 is SGHRS, CDR2 YFSETQ. Trimming removed 2 bases at V and 0 bases at J, with 8 bases between. As DNA, the CDR3 is TGCGCCAGCAGCTTCGGACAGTTGAACACTGAAGCTTTCTTT. Translating gives CASSFGQLNTEAFF.

The table lists this clone with a count of one. The rearrangement joins TRBV29-1 to TRBJ1-5; the D gene is possibly TRBD1 (6 bases). CDR1 and CDR2 (germline): SQVTM, ANQGSEA. V dropped 7 bases and J dropped 3 bases, with 13 bases sitting between them. The CDR3 has 13 residues. The CDR3 spells CSALDSYNQPQHF. The CDR3 region has the DNA TGCAGCGCCTTGGACAGCTACAATCAGCCCCAGCATTTT.

The rearrangement links TRBV19 to TRBJ1-4; the D gene is possibly TRBD1 (5 bases). CDR1 is LNHDA, CDR2 SQIVND, per germline (reference sequence). V gave up 2 bases and J gave up 8 bases, with 12 bases separating them. The CDR3 contains 14 residues. The CDR3 bases are TGTGCCAGTAGTATATCCCTGGGGGGAGAAAAACTGTTTTTT. Translating gives CASSISLGGEKLFF.

This chain connects TRBV15 to TRBJ2-7; 7 nucleotides align to TRBD2. The CDR3 consists of 14 residues. V shed 3 bases, J shed 7 bases, and the junction held 9 bases outside the gene matches. Germline V lookup: CDR1 LNHNV, CDR2 YYDKDF (reference sequence). CDR3 coding DNA: TGTGCCACCAGCAGCCAGGGAGGGATTTGGGAGCAGTACTTC. The encoded protein is CATSSQGGIWEQYF.

The genes are TRBV29-1 and TRBJ2-7, with 10 positions matching TRBD2. Losses at the gene ends were 4 bases for V and 6 bases for J; bases not matched to a gene: 12. There are 15 residues in the CDR3. Germline loops: CDR1 SQVTM, CDR2 ANQGSEA. In DNA form, the CDR3 reads TGCAGCGTTGCAACTAGCGGGAACTTAGGGTCCGAGCAGTACTTC. The encoded protein is CSVATSGNLGSEQYF.

This chain joins TRBV7-2 and TRBJ1-1; D unresolved. The CDR3 spans 15 residues. The germline V gene has CDR1 SGHTA and CDR2 FQGNSA. The V end was cut by 1 base, the J end by 1 base, with 10 bases between. The CDR3 DNA is TGTGCCAGCAGCTTAGTGACATGGCCGAACACTGAAGCTTTCTTT. Translation gives CASSLVTWPNTEAFF.

The chain uses TRBV4-2 and TRBJ1-5; 12 positions match TRBD1. CDR3 length equals 18 residues. Germline-derived CDR1 and CDR2 are LGHNA and YNFKEQ. Germline trimming cut 3 bases from V and 6 bases from J; bases unmatched to any gene: 12. CDR3 region: CASSHRWRGTGGPQPQHF. The CDR3 region has the DNA TGTGCCAGCAGCCACAGATGGAGGGGGACAGGGGGCCCTCAGCCCCAGCATTTT.

Only a few counts were recorded for this clone. This chain uses TRBV27 with TRBJ2-7; D unresolved. V dropped 8 bases and J dropped 3 bases, with 11 bases sitting between them. CDR3 length: 12 residues. CDR1 is MNHEY, CDR2 SMNVEV, per germline (reference sequence). CDR3 DNA: TGTGCCAGCGGCCCACGATTCTACGAGCAGTACTTC. This encodes CASGPRFYEQYF.

The V and J genes are TRBV9 and TRBJ1-1; D not certain. Germline V gene sequence: CDR1 SGDLS, CDR2 YYNGEE. CDR3 size: 15 residues. Trimming took 0 bases from V and 0 from J, leaving 9 bases between them. The CDR3 nucleotides are TGTGCCAGCAGCGTAGATGGGCTCATGAACACTGAAGCTTTCTTT. This encodes CASSVDGLMNTEAFF.

The rearrangement joins TRBV19 to TRBJ2-2; 9 bases match TRBD2. The CDR3 length is 18 residues. V was pared by 3 bases and J by 1 base, with 9 bases of the junction left unmatched. Germline assignment: CDR1 LNHDA and CDR2 SQIVND (reference sequence). CDR3 loop: CASSISDLAGKNTGELFF. For the CDR3, the DNA is TGTGCCAGTAGTATTTCCGATCTAGCGGGGAAGAACACCGGGGAGCTGTTTTTT.

The rearrangement uses TRBV29-1 and TRBJ1-1, with TRBD1 matching 11 bases. CDR1 is SQVTM, CDR2 ANQGSEA, per germline. CDR3 length: 13 amino acids. V was clipped by 6 bases and J by 6 bases; unmatched bases: 6. The CDR3 nucleotides are TGCAGCGTGGACAGGGGGCGGTACGCTGAAGCTTTCTTT. The encoded protein is CSVDRGRYAEAFF.

The gene calls are TRBV28 and TRBJ1-3; a weak D match, TRBD1 (5 bases). The CDR3 has 14 residues. V lost 8 bases, J lost 4 bases, and 15 bases lay in between. CDR1 and CDR2 from the germline V gene are MDHEN and SYDVKM. The CDR3 here is CASFRAGSGNTIYF. CDR3 bases: TGTGCCAGCTTTAGGGCAGGGTCCGGAAACACCATATATTTT.